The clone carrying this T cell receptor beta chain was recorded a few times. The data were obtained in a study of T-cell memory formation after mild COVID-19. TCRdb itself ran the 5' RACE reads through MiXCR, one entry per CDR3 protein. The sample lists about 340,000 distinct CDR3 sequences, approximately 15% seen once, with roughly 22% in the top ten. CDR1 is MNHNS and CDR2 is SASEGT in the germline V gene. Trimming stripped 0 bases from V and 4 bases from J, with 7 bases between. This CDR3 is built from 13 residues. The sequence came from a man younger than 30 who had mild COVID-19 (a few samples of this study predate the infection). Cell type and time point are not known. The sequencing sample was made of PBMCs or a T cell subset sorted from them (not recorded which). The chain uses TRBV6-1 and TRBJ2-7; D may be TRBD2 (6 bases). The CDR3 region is CASSEAAGYEQYV. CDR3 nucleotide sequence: TGTGCCAGCAGTGAAGCCGCGGGGTACGAGCAGTACGTC.